Each of the 29 T cell receptor beta chains below was sequenced from the same sample in a study of T cell responses to AZD1222 COVID-19 vaccine. Generated by immunoSEQ multiplex PCR, the TCRdb table keeps only in-frame clones and is missing some. This table has around 200,000 clones, 85% to 95% appearing once. The source material was peripheral blood, sampled 28 days after the second AZD1222 dose. These receptor sequences come from an adult who received the AZD1222 COVID-19 vaccine.

V and J are TRBV6-2 or TRBV6-3 and TRBJ1-1, with D perhaps TRBD1 (6 bases). The V gene's germline CDR1 is MNHEY and CDR2 SVGEGT. There are 17 residues in the CDR3. V was cut by 4 bases and J by 8 bases, with 26 bases left in between. The CDR3 sequence is CASSSTKITGTPKEAFF. For the CDR3, the DNA is TGTGCCAGCAGTTCGACGAAGATCACCGGGACACCAAAGGAAGCTTTCTTT.

The chain uses TRBV5-8 and TRBJ2-5, with D possibly matching TRBD1 (5 bases). CDR1 and CDR2 from the germline V gene are SGHTS and YDEGEE. This CDR3 comprises 13 residues. The V gene lost 4 bases and the J gene lost 3 bases, with 10 bases spanning the gap. Here the CDR3 reads CASSIDREETQYF. DNA of the CDR3: TGTGCCAGCAGCATAGACAGAGAAGAGACCCAGTACTTC.

J is TRBJ1-1 and V is TRBV30; D is unclear. The germline V gene has CDR1 GTSNPN and CDR2 SVGIG (reference sequence). The CDR3 is made up of 12 amino acids. Trimming left V 0 bases short and J 4 bases short, with 6 bases between. This CDR3 reads CAWSVYPTEAFF. CDR3 DNA sequence: TGTGCCTGGAGTGTATATCCCACTGAAGCTTTCTTT.

This clone was seen a handful of times. V is TRBV11-2 and J is TRBJ1-1, with D maybe TRBD1 (5 bases). Looked up from germline, CDR1 is SGHAT and CDR2 is FQNNGV. Trimming left V 4 bases short and J 1 base short, with 16 bases between. The CDR3 loop spans 16 amino acids. The CDR3 here is CASSSSLGLSNTEAFF. In DNA, the CDR3 is TGTGCCAGCAGCTCCTCCCTGGGACTTTCGAACACTGAAGCTTTCTTT.

The genes are TRBV5-1 and TRBJ1-2; D might be TRBD1 (6 bases). V lost 1 base, J lost 4 bases, and 11 bases lay in between. The CDR3 loop spans 14 amino acids. Germline V CDR1 and CDR2: SGHRS, YFSETQ. For the CDR3, the DNA is TGCGCCAGCAGCTTGTCACAGGGCGGCTATGGCTACACCTTC. This sequence encodes CASSLSQGGYGYTF. The full variable domain, in which reference TRBV5-1 and TRBJ1-2 provide the parts outside the CDR3, is KAGVTQTPRYLIKTRGQQVTLSCSPISGHRSVSWYQQTPGQGLQFLFEYFSETQRNKGNFPGRFSGRQFSNSRSEMNVSTLELGDSALYLCASSLSQGGYGYTFGSGTRLTVV.

This chain joins TRBV23-1 and TRBJ2-7; D is possibly TRBD1 (6 bases). TRBV23-1 is classed as an ORF, of uncertain function. V dropped 2 bases and J dropped 3 bases, with 11 bases sitting between them. The length of the CDR3 is 14 residues. The CDR3: CASSQEQQGYEQYF. The CDR3, as DNA: TGCGCCAGCAGTCAAGAACAACAGGGCTACGAGCAGTACTTC.

The rearrangement uses TRBV6-5 and TRBJ2-7, with 10 bases that match TRBD1. The J segment lost 1 base and the V segment lost 6 bases, leaving 3 bases of the junction unmatched. The germline CDR1 and CDR2 sequences are MNHEY and SVGAGI. The CDR3 loop spans 14 amino acids. The CDR3 bases are TGTGCCAGCAGCCTGGGACAGGGGTCCTACGAGCAGTACTTC. Its translation: CASSLGQGSYEQYF.

The genes are TRBV27 and TRBJ1-1; D may be TRBD1 (5 bases). The germline V gene encodes CDR1 MNHEY and CDR2 SMNVEV (reference sequence). V was shortened by 3 bases and J by 5 bases, with 7 bases between the two germline ends. The CDR3 spans 12 residues. The CDR3 reads CASSFRGTEAFF. As DNA, the CDR3 is TGTGCCAGCAGTTTCCGGGGGACTGAAGCTTTCTTT.

This clone occurred once. V gene TRBV5-6 combines with J gene TRBJ1-1; tentatively, D is TRBD1 (5 bases). The V end was cut by 5 bases, the J end by 2 bases, with 10 bases between. The germline V gene encodes CDR1 SGHDT and CDR2 YYEEEE. This CDR3 contains 13 residues. CDR3 DNA: TGTGCCAGCAGTCCGGGGGTCAACACTGAAGCTTTCTTT. It yields the protein CASSPGVNTEAFF.

This sequence joins TRBV5-1 and TRBJ1-6; no clear D gene. CDR1 and CDR2 from the germline V gene are SGHRS and YFSETQ. The V gene lost 4 bases and the J gene lost 0 bases, with 17 bases spanning the gap. The CDR3 extends over 18 amino acids. CDR3 DNA sequence: TGCGCCAGCAGCCGGGAAGGCCCTGAGAGCTCCTATAATTCACCCCTCCACTTT. Translating gives CASSREGPESSYNSPLHF.

This chain links TRBV25-1 with TRBJ2-7, with D hard to call. Trimming removed 4 bases at V and 1 base at J, with 8 bases between. The germline V gene has CDR1 MGHDK and CDR2 SYGVNS. This CDR3 has 13 residues. CDR3 coding DNA: TGTGCCAGCAGTGCTTGGTCATCCTACGAGCAGTACTTC. It codes for CASSAWSSYEQYF.

The chain has TRBV19 and TRBJ1-5; the match to TRBD1 covers 7 bases. V was clipped by 5 bases and J by 2 bases; unmatched bases: 3. The germline V gene encodes CDR1 LNHDA and CDR2 SQIVND (reference sequence). There are 14 residues in the CDR3. DNA for the CDR3: TGTGCCAGTAGTGGCGGGACAGGCAATCAGCCCCAGCATTTT. Encoded protein: CASSGGTGNQPQHF.

The chain uses TRBV6-5 and TRBJ1-1; 7 bases are a match to TRBD1. J lost 0 bases, V lost 6 bases, and 7 bases had no gene match. Germline values: CDR1 MNHEY, CDR2 SVGAGI. The CDR3 consists of 15 residues. The CDR3 sequence: CASRYNRGMNTEAFF. Here the CDR3 DNA reads TGTGCCAGCAGGTACAACAGGGGCATGAACACTGAAGCTTTCTTT.

This rearrangement joins TRBV7-6 to TRBJ1-4; D perhaps matches TRBD1 (5 bases). This CDR3 is 16 amino acids long. V was trimmed by 4 bases and J by 0 bases, leaving 12 bases between them. CDR1 is SGHVS, CDR2 FNYEAQ, per germline. CDR3 in amino acids: CASSYRQSATNEKLFF. The CDR3 DNA reads TGTGCCAGCAGCTATCGACAGTCTGCAACTAATGAAAAACTGTTTTTT.

The gene calls are TRBV12-5 and TRBJ1-2, with D possibly matching TRBD1 (5 bases). The V end was cut by 2 bases, the J end by 4 bases, with 20 bases between. The CDR3 is 17 residues long. From germline, CDR1 is LGHNT and CDR2 FRNRAP. Here the CDR3 DNA reads TGTGCTAGTGGTTTGTTCCAATTCCGGGACGGTCTCTATGGCTACACCTTC. Residues: CASGLFQFRDGLYGYTF. Supplemented by reference TRBV12-5 and TRBJ1-2, the full variable domain reads DARVTQTPRHKVTEMGQEVTMRCQPILGHNTVFWYRQTMMQGLELLAYFRNRAPLDDSGMPKDRFSAEMPDATLATLKIQPSEPRDSAVYFCASGLFQFRDGLYGYTFGSGTRLTVV.

V and J are TRBV5-6 and TRBJ1-6; no definite D call. This CDR3 is 14 amino acids long. The V end lost 2 bases, the J end lost 4 bases, and 7 bases lay between the germline ends. Germline CDR1 and CDR2: SGHDT and YYEEEE. The CDR3 DNA sequence: TGTGCCAGCAGCTTCACGCCTTATAATTCACCCCTCCACTTT. Protein product: CASSFTPYNSPLHF.

The chain has TRBV7-2 and TRBJ2-1, with 7 bases lining up with TRBD1. The V and J ends lost 5 bases and 4 bases, in that order; junction bases with no gene match: 8. Germline values: CDR1 SGHTA, CDR2 FQGNSA. This CDR3 is 15 amino acids long. This chain's CDR3 is CASSDRGTAYNEQFF. CDR3 nucleotide sequence: TGTGCCAGCAGCGATAGGGGGACAGCTTACAATGAGCAGTTCTTC.

In DNA, the CDR3 is TGCGCCAGCAGGGAGACTAGCGGGAGGATCTACGAGCAGTACTTC. The encoded protein is CASRETSGRIYEQYF. V usage is TRBV5-1 and J usage is TRBJ2-7; TRBD2 matches 13 bases. The CDR3 extends over 15 amino acids. In germline, CDR1 is SGHRS, CDR2 YFSETQ. V lost 5 bases, J lost 3 bases, and 5 bases stayed unmatched.

The chain carries TRBV30 and TRBJ1-5; D unclear. This CDR3 is built from 11 residues. Germline values: CDR1 GTSNPN, CDR2 SVGIG (reference sequence). The V and J ends lost 0 bases and 10 bases respectively, with 7 bases between them. CDR3 residues: CAWSVAGPQHF. CDR3 in DNA: TGTGCCTGGAGTGTAGCGGGCCCCCAGCATTTT.

V gene TRBV2 combines with J gene TRBJ2-1; 7 nucleotides align to TRBD1. The CDR3 has 13 residues. Per germline, CDR1 SNHLY and CDR2 FYNNEI. J was trimmed by 7 bases and V by 5 bases; bases with no gene match: 5. The CDR3 nucleotides are TGTGCCAGCAGTACAGGGGAACGGAATGAGCAGTTCTTC. Translating gives CASSTGERNEQFF.

The gene calls are TRBV7-9 and TRBJ1-6; D is uncertain. This CDR3 has 15 amino acids. The ends were cut back, 1 base at V and 7 bases at J, with 11 bases in the middle. Germline CDR1 is SEHNR and CDR2 is FQNEAQ (reference sequence). CDR3 nucleotide sequence: TGTGCCAGCAGCTTAGGGCCTCCCCCCAATTCACCCCTCCACTTT. As protein: CASSLGPPPNSPLHF. The full variable domain, in which reference TRBV7-9 and TRBJ1-6 provide the parts outside the CDR3, is DTGVSQNPRHKITKRGQNVTFRCDPISEHNRLYWYRQTLGQGPEFLTYFQNEAQLEKSRLLSDRFSAERPKGSFSTLEIQRTEQGDSAMYLCASSLGPPPNSPLHFGNGTRLTVT.

The chain links TRBV9 to TRBJ1-5; D is unclear. The germline V gene has CDR1 SGDLS and CDR2 YYNGEE. This CDR3 comprises 14 residues. V was pared by 2 bases and J by 1 base, with 7 bases between. The CDR3 coding sequence is TGTGCCAGCAGCGTCGCTGGGAGCAATCAGCCCCAGCATTTT. It encodes CASSVAGSNQPQHF.

The chain joins TRBV4-1 to TRBJ1-3; D is unresolved. CDR1 and CDR2 from the germline V gene are MGHRA and YSYEKL. The germline V and J ends were trimmed by 2 bases and 4 bases, with 12 bases remaining between them. This CDR3 spans 15 amino acids. CDR3 nucleotides: TGCGCCAGCAGCCAATCCGCGACACAGGGAAACACCATATATTTT. This gives the protein CASSQSATQGNTIYF.

This rearrangement joins TRBV3-1 (or the pseudogene TRBV3-2) to TRBJ1-2; a weak D match, TRBD1 (6 bases). The ends were cut back, 4 bases at V and 3 bases at J, with 21 bases in the middle. The CDR3 totals 17 residues. Germline lookup yields CDR1 LGHDT and CDR2 YNNKEL (reference sequence). The CDR3 loop is CASSPRTVFVPYYGYTF. For the CDR3, the DNA is TGTGCCAGCAGCCCCCGGACAGTGTTCGTCCCCTACTATGGCTACACCTTC.

This chain joins TRBV9 and TRBJ1-1, with D maybe TRBD1 (5 bases). This CDR3 has 13 amino acids. The germline gives CDR1 SGDLS, CDR2 YYNGEE. V shed 3 bases and J shed 6 bases, with 12 bases lying between them. As DNA, the CDR3 is TGTGCCAGCAGCGCCGGGACGTATTCTGAAGCTTTCTTT. Translated, it gives CASSAGTYSEAFF. Based on the CDR3 plus reference TRBV9 and TRBJ1-1, the full variable domain is DSGVTQTPKHLITATGQRVTLRCSPRSGDLSVYWYQQSLDQGLQFLIQYYNGEERAKGNILERFSAQQFPDLHSELNLSSLELGDSALYFCASSAGTYSEAFFGQGTRLTVV.

V and J are TRBV7-2 and TRBJ1-1, with unresolved D. The CDR3 length is 13 residues. V was shortened by 2 bases and J by 0 bases, with 4 bases between the two germline ends. In germline, CDR1 is SGHTA, CDR2 FQGNSA. The chain's CDR3 is CASSLQLNTEAFF. CDR3 DNA: TGTGCCAGCAGCTTACAGCTGAACACTGAAGCTTTCTTT.

The chain recombines TRBV14 with TRBJ1-6; TRBD1 matches at 9 bases. The CDR3 has 14 amino acids. V lost 3 bases, J lost 10 bases, and 4 bases stayed unmatched. The germline CDR1 and CDR2 sequences are SGHDN and FVKESK. Here the CDR3 DNA reads TGTGCCAGCAGCCAGACAGGGGGATTATCACCCCTCCACTTT. It translates to CASSQTGGLSPLHF.

This clone occurred many times. V gene TRBV7-9 combines with J gene TRBJ1-2; a weak D match, TRBD1 (6 bases). Between the trimmed V and J ends, which lost 4 bases and 4 bases, there was a span of 13 bases. In germline, CDR1 is SEHNR, CDR2 FQNEAQ (reference sequence). The CDR3 length is 14 residues. The CDR3 region is CASSSGVFSYGYTF. CDR3 in DNA: TGTGCCAGCAGCTCAGGGGTTTTTAGCTATGGCTACACCTTC.

CDR3 protein: CASSVTLDTEAFF. Written as DNA, the CDR3 is TGTGCCAGCAGCGTAACCCTGGACACTGAAGCTTTCTTT. This chain links TRBV9 with TRBJ1-1, with no clear D. Trimming cost V 1 base and J 3 bases, with 7 bases left between them. The CDR3 length is 13 residues. Germline V gene data show CDR1 as SGDLS and CDR2 as YYNGEE.